This T cell receptor (beta chain) was captured by sequencing in a study of cytomegalovirus exposure and HLA in healthy donors. As for the study in general: Later, an analysis reported that the 110 or so validation repertoires had used the same platform as the approximately 660 first-cohort repertoires.

This CDR3 contains 15 residues. V shed 4 bases, J shed 2 bases, and the junction held 2 bases outside the gene matches. Germline assignment: CDR1 SGHVS and CDR2 FNYEAQ. Clones were read by immunoSEQ multiplex PCR, and TCRdb kept only the in-frame ones, dropping some. The table includes 150,000 to 180,000 clones, about 88% detected once. The clonotype was recovered from a man between 18 and 29 years old in good health and CMV-seropositive. The chain uses TRBV7-6 and TRBJ2-7; TRBD2 matches at 13 bases. Sequencing was performed on PBMCs. The CDR3 nucleotides read TGTGCCAGCAGCTCCGGGACTAGCGGGGCCTACGAGCAGTACTTC. This gives the protein CASSSGTSGAYEQYF.